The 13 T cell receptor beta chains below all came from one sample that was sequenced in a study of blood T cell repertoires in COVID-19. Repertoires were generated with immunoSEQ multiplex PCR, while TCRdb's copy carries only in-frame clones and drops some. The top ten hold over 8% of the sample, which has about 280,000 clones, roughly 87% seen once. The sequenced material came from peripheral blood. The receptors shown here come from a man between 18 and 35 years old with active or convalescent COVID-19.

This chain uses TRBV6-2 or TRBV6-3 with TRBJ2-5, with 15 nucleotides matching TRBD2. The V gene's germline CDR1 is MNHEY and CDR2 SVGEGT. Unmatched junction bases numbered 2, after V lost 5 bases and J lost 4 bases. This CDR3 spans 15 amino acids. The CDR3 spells CASSGLAGGAETQYF. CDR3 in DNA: TGTGCCAGCAGTGGACTAGCGGGGGGGGCAGAGACCCAGTACTTC.

The CDR3 loop reads CASSTTSSYEQYF. Here the CDR3 DNA reads TGTGCCAGTAGTACGACTAGCTCCTACGAGCAGTACTTC. The chain is built from TRBV19 and TRBJ2-7; D possibly corresponds to TRBD2 (6 bases). CDR3 length: 13 residues. Looked up from germline, CDR1 is LNHDA and CDR2 is SQIVND (reference sequence). V was trimmed by 4 bases and J by 0 bases, leaving 7 bases between them.

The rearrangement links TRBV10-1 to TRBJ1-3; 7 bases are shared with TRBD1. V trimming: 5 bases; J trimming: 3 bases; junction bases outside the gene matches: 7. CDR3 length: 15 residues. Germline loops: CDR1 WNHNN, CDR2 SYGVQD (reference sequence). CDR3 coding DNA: TGCGCCAGCAGTCCTGACAGGGAGTATGGAAACACCATATATTTT. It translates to CASSPDREYGNTIYF.

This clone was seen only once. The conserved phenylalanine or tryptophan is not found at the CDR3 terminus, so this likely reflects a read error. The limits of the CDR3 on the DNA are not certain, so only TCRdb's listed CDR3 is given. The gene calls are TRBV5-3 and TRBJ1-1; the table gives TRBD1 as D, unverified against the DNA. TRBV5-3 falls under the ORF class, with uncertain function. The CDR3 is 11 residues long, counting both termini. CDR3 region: CARSTRDRAGL.

CDR3 DNA: TGTGCCAGCAGCCAACGGGACTCTGGGGCCAACGTCCTGACTTTC. This translates into CASSQRDSGANVLTF. The chain combines TRBV13 with TRBJ2-6; tentative D call: TRBD2 (5 bases). Trimming took off 5 bases at V and 0 bases at J, with 8 bases between the two ends. Germline lookup yields CDR1 PRHDT and CDR2 FYEKMQ (reference sequence). The CDR3 totals 15 residues.

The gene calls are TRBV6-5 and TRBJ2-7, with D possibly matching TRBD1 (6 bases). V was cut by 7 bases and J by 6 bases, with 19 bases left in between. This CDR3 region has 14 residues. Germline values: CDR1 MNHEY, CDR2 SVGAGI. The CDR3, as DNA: TGTGCCAGCAAGGGGGATGGAGTCTCCGCCGAGCAGTACTTC. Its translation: CASKGDGVSAEQYF.

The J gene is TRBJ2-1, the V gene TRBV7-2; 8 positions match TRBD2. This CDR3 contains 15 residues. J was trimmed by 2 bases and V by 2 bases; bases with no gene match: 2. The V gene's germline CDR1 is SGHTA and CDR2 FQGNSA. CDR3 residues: CASSLRRGAYNEQFF. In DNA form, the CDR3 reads TGTGCCAGCAGCTTAAGGCGGGGGGCCTACAATGAGCAGTTCTTC.

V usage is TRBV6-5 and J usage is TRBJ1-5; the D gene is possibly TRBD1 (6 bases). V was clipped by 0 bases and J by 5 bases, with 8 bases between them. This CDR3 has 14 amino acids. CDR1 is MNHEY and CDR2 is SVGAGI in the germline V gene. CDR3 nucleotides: TGTGCCAGCAGTTACTCGAGGGGGTATCAGCCCCAGCATTTT. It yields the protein CASSYSRGYQPQHF.

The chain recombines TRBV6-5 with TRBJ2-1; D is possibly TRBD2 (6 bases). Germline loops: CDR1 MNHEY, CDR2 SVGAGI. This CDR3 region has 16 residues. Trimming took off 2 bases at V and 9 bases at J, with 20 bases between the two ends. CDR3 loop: CASSYEYRLGGGEQFF. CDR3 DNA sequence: TGTGCCAGCAGTTACGAATACCGATTGGGGGGTGGTGAGCAGTTCTTC.

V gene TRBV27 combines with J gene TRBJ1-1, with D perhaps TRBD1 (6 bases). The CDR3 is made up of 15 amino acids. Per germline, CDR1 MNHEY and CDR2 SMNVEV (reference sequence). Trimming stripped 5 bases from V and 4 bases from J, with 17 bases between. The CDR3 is CASSLRDTLSTEAFF. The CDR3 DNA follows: TGTGCCAGCAGTCTCCGGGACACTTTATCCACTGAAGCTTTCTTT.

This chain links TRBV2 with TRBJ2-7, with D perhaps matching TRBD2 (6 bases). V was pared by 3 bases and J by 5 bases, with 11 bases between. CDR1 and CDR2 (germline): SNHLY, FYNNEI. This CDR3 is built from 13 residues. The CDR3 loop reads CASSEGGWHEQYF. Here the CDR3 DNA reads TGTGCCAGCAGTGAGGGGGGATGGCACGAGCAGTACTTC.

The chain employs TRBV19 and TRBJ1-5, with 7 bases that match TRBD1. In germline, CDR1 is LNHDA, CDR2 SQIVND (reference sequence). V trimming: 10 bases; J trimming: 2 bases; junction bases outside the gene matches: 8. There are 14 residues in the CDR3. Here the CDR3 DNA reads TGTGCCACCAACGAGGGGGCCGGCAATCAGCCCCAGCATTTT. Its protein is CATNEGAGNQPQHF.

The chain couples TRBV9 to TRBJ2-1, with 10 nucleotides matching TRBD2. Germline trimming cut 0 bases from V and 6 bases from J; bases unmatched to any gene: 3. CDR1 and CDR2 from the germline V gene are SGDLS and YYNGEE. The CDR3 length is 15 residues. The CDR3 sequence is CASSVGAGGINEQFF. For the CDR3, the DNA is TGTGCCAGCAGCGTAGGAGCGGGGGGGATCAATGAGCAGTTCTTC.